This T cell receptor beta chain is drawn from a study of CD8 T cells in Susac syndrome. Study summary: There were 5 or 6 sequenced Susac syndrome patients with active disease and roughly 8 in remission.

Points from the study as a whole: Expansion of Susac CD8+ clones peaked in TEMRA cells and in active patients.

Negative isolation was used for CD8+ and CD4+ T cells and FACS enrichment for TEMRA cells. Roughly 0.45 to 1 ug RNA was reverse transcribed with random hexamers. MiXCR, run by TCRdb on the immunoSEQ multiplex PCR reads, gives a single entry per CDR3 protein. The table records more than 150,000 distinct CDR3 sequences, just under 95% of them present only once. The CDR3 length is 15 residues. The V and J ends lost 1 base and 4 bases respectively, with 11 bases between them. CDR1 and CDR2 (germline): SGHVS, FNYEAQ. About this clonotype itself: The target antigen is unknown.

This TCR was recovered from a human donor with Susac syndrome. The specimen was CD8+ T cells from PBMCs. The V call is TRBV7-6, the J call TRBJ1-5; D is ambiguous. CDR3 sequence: CASSLGAGTNQPQHF. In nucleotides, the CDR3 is TGTGCCAGCAGCTTAGGGGCGGGAACTAATCAGCCCCAGCATTTT. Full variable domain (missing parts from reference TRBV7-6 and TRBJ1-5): GAGVSQSPRYKVTKRGQDVALRCDPISGHVSLYWYRQALGQGPEFLTYFNYEAQQDKSGLPNDRFSAERPEGSISTLTIQRTEQRDSAMYRCASSLGAGTNQPQHFGDGTRLSIL.